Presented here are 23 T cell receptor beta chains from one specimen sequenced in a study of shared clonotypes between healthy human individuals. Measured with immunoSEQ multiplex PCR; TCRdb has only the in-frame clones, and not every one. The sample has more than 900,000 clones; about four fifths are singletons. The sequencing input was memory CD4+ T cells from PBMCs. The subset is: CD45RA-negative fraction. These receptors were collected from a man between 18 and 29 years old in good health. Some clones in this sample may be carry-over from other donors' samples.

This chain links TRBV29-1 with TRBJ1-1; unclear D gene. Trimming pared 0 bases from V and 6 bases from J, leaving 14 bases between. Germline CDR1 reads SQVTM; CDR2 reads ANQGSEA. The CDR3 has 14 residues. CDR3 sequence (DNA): TGCAGCGTTGAAGATCGGCGACCCCTTCCTGAAGCTTTCTTT. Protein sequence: CSVEDRRPLPEAFF.

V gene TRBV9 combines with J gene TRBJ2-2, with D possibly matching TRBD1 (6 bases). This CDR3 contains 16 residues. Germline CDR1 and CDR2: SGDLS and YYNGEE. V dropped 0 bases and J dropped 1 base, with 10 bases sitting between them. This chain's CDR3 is CASSVGQGRNTGELFF. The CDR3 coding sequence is TGTGCCAGCAGCGTAGGCCAGGGGCGGAACACCGGGGAGCTGTTTTTT.

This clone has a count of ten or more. In nucleotides, the CDR3 is TGTGCCAGCAGCTTGAACGGGGCTGAAGCTTTCTTT. Its protein product is CASSLNGAEAFF. The chain is built from TRBV5-4 and TRBJ1-1; no clear D. This CDR3 is built from 12 residues. Germline V gene sequence: CDR1 SGHNT, CDR2 YYREEE (reference sequence). V dropped 1 base and J dropped 6 bases, with 7 bases sitting between them. Variable domain in full (rest from reference TRBV5-4 and TRBJ1-1): ETGVTQSPTHLIKTRGQQVTLRCSSQSGHNTVSWYQQALGQGPQFIFQYYREEENGRGNFPPRFSGLQFPNYSSELNVNALELDDSALYLCASSLNGAEAFFGQGTRLTVV.

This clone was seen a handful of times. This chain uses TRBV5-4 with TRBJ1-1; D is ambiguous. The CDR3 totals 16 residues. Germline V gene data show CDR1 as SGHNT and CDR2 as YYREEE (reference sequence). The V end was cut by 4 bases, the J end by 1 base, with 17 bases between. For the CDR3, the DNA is TGTGCCAGCAGCCTCGCGGGCGGCAGACAGAACACTGAAGCTTTCTTT. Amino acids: CASSLAGGRQNTEAFF.

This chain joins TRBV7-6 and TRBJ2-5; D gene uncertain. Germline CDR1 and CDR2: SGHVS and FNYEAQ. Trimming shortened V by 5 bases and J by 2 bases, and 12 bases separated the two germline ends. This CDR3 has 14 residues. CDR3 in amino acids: CASSPRYGQETQYF. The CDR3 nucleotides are TGTGCCAGCAGCCCCCGCTATGGGCAAGAGACCCAGTACTTC. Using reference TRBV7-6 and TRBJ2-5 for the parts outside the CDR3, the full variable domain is GAGVSQSPRYKVTKRGQDVALRCDPISGHVSLYWYRQALGQGPEFLTYFNYEAQQDKSGLPNDRFSAERPEGSISTLTIQRTEQRDSAMYRCASSPRYGQETQYFGPGTRLLVL.

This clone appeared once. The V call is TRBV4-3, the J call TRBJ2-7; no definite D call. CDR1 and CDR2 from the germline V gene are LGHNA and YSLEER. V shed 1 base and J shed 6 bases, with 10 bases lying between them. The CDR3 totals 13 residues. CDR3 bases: TGCGCCAGCAGCCAAGTATTGGAAGGCGAGCAGTACTTC. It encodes CASSQVLEGEQYF.

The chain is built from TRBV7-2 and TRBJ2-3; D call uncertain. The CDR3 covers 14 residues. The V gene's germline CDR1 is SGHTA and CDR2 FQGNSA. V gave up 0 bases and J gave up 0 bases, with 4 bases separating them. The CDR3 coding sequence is TGTGCCAGCAGCTTAGCGGACAGCACAGATACGCAGTATTTT. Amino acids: CASSLADSTDTQYF.

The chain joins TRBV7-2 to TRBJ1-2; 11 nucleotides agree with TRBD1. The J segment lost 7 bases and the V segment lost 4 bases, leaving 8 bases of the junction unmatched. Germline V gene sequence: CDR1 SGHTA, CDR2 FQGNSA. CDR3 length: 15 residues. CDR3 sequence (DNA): TGTGCCAGCAGCTACGGGGGACAGGGGGTAGCTGGCTACACCTTC. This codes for CASSYGGQGVAGYTF.

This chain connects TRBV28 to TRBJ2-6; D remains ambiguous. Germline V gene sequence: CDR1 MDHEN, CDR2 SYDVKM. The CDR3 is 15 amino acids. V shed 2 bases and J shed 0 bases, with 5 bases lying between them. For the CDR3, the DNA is TGTGCCAGCAGTTTACAAGGCTCTGGGGCCAACGTCCTGACTTTC. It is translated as CASSLQGSGANVLTF.

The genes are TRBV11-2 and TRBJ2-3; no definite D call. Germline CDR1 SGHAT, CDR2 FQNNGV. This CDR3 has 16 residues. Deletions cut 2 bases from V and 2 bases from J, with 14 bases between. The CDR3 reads CASSLMLGRTTDTQYF. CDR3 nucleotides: TGTGCCAGCAGCTTAATGTTGGGCAGAACCACAGATACGCAGTATTTT.

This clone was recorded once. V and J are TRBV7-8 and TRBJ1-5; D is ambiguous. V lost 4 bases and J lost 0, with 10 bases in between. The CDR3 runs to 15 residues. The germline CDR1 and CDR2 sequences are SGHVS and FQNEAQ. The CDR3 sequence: CASSYDPNSNQPQHF. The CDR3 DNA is TGTGCCAGCAGCTATGATCCGAATAGCAATCAGCCCCAGCATTTT.

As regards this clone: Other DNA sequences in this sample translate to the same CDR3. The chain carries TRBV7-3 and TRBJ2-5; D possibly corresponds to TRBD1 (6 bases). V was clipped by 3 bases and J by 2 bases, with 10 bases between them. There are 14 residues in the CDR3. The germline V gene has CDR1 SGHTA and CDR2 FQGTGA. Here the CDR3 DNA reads TGTGCCAGCAGCTTCACAGGGAGACAAGAGACCCAGTACTTC. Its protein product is CASSFTGRQETQYF.

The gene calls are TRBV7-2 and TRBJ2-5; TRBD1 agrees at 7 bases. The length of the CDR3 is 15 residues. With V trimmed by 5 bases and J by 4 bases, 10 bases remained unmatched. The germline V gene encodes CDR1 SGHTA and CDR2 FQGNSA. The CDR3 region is CASSPWTGPGETQYF. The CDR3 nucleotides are TGTGCCAGCAGCCCGTGGACAGGTCCTGGAGAGACCCAGTACTTC.

CDR3 in amino acids: CASSLAGRRGPRRNEQFF. CDR3 coding DNA: TGTGCCAGCAGCTTAGCTGGGAGGAGGGGACCTCGTCGTAATGAGCAGTTCTTC. V and J are TRBV7-9 and TRBJ2-1; possible D gene TRBD2, 6 bases. Trimming took 0 bases from V and 7 from J, leaving 22 bases between them. Looked up from germline, CDR1 is SEHNR and CDR2 is FQNEAQ (reference sequence). There are 18 residues in the CDR3.

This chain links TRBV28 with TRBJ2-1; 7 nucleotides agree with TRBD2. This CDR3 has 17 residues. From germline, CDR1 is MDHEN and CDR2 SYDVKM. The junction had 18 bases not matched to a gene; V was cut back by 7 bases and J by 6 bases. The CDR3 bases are TGTGCCAGCAAACCCTACCAGGGTAGCGGGCACCTCAATGAGCAGTTCTTC. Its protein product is CASKPYQGSGHLNEQFF. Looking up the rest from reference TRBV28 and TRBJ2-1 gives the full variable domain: DVKVTQSSRYLVKRTGEKVFLECVQDMDHENMFWYRQDPGLGLRLIYFSYDVKMKEKGDIPEGYSVSREKKERFSLILESASTNQTSMYLCASKPYQGSGHLNEQFFGPGTRLTVL.

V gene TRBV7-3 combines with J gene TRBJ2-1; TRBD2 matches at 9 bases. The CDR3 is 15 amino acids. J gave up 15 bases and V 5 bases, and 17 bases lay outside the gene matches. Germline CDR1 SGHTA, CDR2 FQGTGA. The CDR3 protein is CASSLDLGGRAPLFF. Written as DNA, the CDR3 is TGTGCCAGCAGCCTCGATCTGGGCGGGAGGGCCCCTTTGTTCTTC.

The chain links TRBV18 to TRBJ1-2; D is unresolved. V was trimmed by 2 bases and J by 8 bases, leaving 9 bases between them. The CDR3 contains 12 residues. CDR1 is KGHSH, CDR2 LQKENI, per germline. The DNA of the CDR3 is TGTGCCAGCTCACCAAGCACGACAGGCTACACCTTC. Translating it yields CASSPSTTGYTF.

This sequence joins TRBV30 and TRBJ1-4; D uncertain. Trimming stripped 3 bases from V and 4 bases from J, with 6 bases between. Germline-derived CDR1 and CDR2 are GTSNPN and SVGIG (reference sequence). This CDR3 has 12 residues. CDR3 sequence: CAWRQNNEKLFF. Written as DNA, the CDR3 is TGTGCCTGGAGACAGAATAATGAAAAACTGTTTTTT.

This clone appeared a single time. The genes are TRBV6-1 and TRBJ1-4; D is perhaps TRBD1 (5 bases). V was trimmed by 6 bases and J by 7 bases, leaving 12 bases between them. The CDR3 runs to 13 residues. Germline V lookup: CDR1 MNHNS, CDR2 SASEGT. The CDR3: CASSTQGVEKLFF. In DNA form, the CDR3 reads TGTGCCAGCAGCACCCAGGGCGTTGAAAAACTGTTTTTT.

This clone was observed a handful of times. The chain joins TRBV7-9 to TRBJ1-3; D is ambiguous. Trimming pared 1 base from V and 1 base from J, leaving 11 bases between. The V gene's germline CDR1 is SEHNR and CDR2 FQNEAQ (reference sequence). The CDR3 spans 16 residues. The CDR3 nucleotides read TGTGCCAGCAGCTTAGGTTCGCCCCCGTCTGGAAACACCATATATTTT. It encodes CASSLGSPPSGNTIYF.

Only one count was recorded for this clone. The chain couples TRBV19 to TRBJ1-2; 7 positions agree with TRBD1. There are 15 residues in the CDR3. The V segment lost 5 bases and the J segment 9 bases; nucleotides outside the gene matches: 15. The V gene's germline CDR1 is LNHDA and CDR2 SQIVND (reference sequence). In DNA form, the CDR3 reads TGTGCCAGTAGTCCAACCGGGACAGCCTTAACCCGCTACACCTTC. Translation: CASSPTGTALTRYTF.

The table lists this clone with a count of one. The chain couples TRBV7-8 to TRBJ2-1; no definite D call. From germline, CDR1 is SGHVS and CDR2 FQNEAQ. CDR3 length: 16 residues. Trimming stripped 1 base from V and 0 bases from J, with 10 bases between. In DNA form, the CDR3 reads TGTGCCAGCAGCTTAGGGTCCGCGAGCTCCTACAATGAGCAGTTCTTC. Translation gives CASSLGSASSYNEQFF.

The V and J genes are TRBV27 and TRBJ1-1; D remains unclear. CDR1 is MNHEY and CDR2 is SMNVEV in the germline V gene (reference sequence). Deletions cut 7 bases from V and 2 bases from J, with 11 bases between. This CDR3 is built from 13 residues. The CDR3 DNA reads TGTGCCAGCATGGGGTGGGGAAACACTGAAGCTTTCTTT. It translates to CASMGWGNTEAFF.